This is a list of T cell receptor beta chains from one sample in a study of Tregs in tolerant kidney transplant recipients. Clones were read by immunoSEQ multiplex PCR, and TCRdb kept only the in-frame ones, dropping some. Found here are under 90,000 clones, 75% to 95% of them singletons; the top ten hold 1.6%. The starting material was CD4+ T cells from blood (PBMCs), obtained 24 months after the transplant. The receptors come from a human patient who received a combined kidney and bone marrow transplant. T cells may partly derive from the graft donor. CDR3s include the opening cysteine and the closing phenylalanine or tryptophan. A D gene is named only where the DNA matches it firmly. Only part of the rows carry a size: once, few, many, or a class if the clone is expanded.

cdr3_aa	cdr3_nt	d_call	clone_size	v_call	j_call
CASSLLAGGSDTQYF	TGCGCCAGCAGCTTGTTAGCGGGAGGGTCAGATACGCAGTATTTT	TRBD2	once	TRBV5-1	TRBJ2-3
CASSLVSREGYEQYF	TGCGCCAGCAGCTTGGTAAGCAGGGAGGGGTACGAGCAGTACTTC	TRBD2	-	TRBV5-1	TRBJ2-7
CASSLGQGYMNTEAFF	TGCGCCAGCAGCTTAGGACAGGGCTATATGAACACTGAAGCTTTCTTT	TRBD1	-	TRBV5-1	TRBJ1-1
CASSPRQGGVEQYF	TGTGCCAGCAGTCCACGACAGGGTGGAGTGGAGCAGTACTTC	TRBD1	-	TRBV7-3	TRBJ2-7
CASSPQAQGLSSPLHF	TGTGCCAGCAGCCCCCAAGCACAGGGTCTATCTTCCCCCCTCCACTTT	-	-	TRBV9	TRBJ1-6
CASSLLASSYNSPLHF	TGTGCCAGCAGCTTACTAGCGAGCTCCTATAATTCACCCCTCCACTTT	-	-	TRBV7-3	TRBJ1-6
CASSEVFREGQQEQFF	TGTGCCAGCAGTGAAGTTTTTCGGGAGGGCCAACAGGAGCAGTTCTTC	TRBD2	-	TRBV6-1	TRBJ2-1
CASSVGTSGRNEQFF	TGTGCCAGCAGCGTCGGGACTAGCGGGAGGAATGAGCAGTTCTTC	TRBD2	-	TRBV7-9	TRBJ2-1
CASSKRGTSSYNEQFF	TGTGCCAGCAGCAAAAGGGGGACTAGCTCCTACAATGAGCAGTTCTTC	TRBD2	-	TRBV7-3	TRBJ2-1
CASSPLAGAGRETQYF	TGTGCCAGCAGCCCACTCGCGGGGGCGGGTCGGGAGACCCAGTACTTC	-	-	TRBV7-7	TRBJ2-5